One sample yielded the 32 T cell receptor beta chains listed below, sequenced in a study of cytomegalovirus exposure and HLA in healthy donors. PCR employed 60 Vbeta and 13 Jbeta primers. Libraries were prepared by immunoSEQ multiplex PCR; TCRdb keeps only in-frame clonotypes and omits some of them. The sample shows around 200,000 clones, approximately 86% of them seen only once. The sample taken for sequencing was PBMCs. The origin of the receptors is a woman in her thirties in good health and CMV-seronegative.

The genes are TRBV9 and TRBJ2-7; 8 bases are shared with TRBD1. The V gene's germline CDR1 is SGDLS and CDR2 YYNGEE. The CDR3 is made up of 14 amino acids. J gave up 7 bases and V 4 bases, and 10 bases lay outside the gene matches. CDR3 sequence (DNA): TGTGCCAGCAGCACCCAGGGACAGGCTAGGGAGCAGTACTTC. Translating it yields CASSTQGQAREQYF. The full variable domain, in which reference TRBV9 and TRBJ2-7 provide the parts outside the CDR3, is DSGVTQTPKHLITATGQRVTLRCSPRSGDLSVYWYQQSLDQGLQFLIQYYNGEERAKGNILERFSAQQFPDLHSELNLSSLELGDSALYFCASSTQGQAREQYFGPGTRLTVT.

The CDR3 protein is CASSVLAGGGDTQYF. CDR3 DNA: TGTGCCAGCAGTGTACTAGCGGGAGGTGGGGATACGCAGTATTTT. V gene TRBV6-1 combines with J gene TRBJ2-3; 12 bases match TRBD2. The length of the CDR3 is 15 residues. CDR1 and CDR2 (germline): MNHNS, SASEGT. J was trimmed by 6 bases and V by 4 bases; bases with no gene match: 5.

This sequence joins TRBV18 and TRBJ2-7, with D tentatively TRBD1 (6 bases). CDR3 length equals 13 residues. Germline V gene lookup returns CDR1 KGHSH and CDR2 LQKENI. V was pared by 3 bases and J by 2 bases, with 8 bases between. The CDR3 loop is CASSPGQPYEQYF. The CDR3 coding sequence is TGTGCCAGCTCACCCGGACAGCCCTACGAGCAGTACTTC. Complete variable domain (other parts from reference TRBV18 and TRBJ2-7): NAGVMQNPRHLVRRRGQEARLRCSPMKGHSHVYWYRQLPEEGLKFMVYLQKENIIDESGMPKERFSAEFPKEGPSILRIQQVVRGDSAAYFCASSPGQPYEQYFGPGTRLTVT.

Note on this clone: This CDR3 is also generated by other DNA sequences in the sample. CDR3 protein: CASSPRTGGTEAFF. The CDR3 region has the DNA TGTGCCAGCTCACCGCGGACAGGGGGAACTGAAGCTTTCTTT. The chain recombines TRBV18 with TRBJ1-1; TRBD1 matches at 10 bases. J was trimmed by 5 bases and V by 3 bases; bases with no gene match: 3. CDR3 size: 14 residues. Germline-derived CDR1 and CDR2 are KGHSH and LQKENI.

As regards this clone: Other DNA sequences from this sample encode an identical CDR3 as well. The CDR3 DNA reads TGCGCCAGCAGCTTGTACAGTATGAACACTGAAGCTTTCTTT. Its translation: CASSLYSMNTEAFF. V is TRBV5-1 and J is TRBJ1-1, with no clear D. This CDR3 is 14 amino acids long. V shed 1 base and J shed 0 bases, with 7 bases lying between them. Per germline, CDR1 SGHRS and CDR2 YFSETQ.

The rearrangement uses TRBV6-1 and TRBJ1-2; TRBD1 aligns across 10 bases. The CDR3 runs 14 residues. The V gene's germline CDR1 is MNHNS and CDR2 SASEGT. The V segment lost 4 bases and the J segment 3 bases; nucleotides outside the gene matches: 2. CDR3 in DNA: TGTGCCAGCAGTGGGGACAGGGGCTACTATGGCTACACCTTC. Residues: CASSGDRGYYGYTF.

J is TRBJ2-5 and V is TRBV7-8, with 7 bases aligning to TRBD1. This CDR3 has 16 residues. Germline values: CDR1 SGHVS, CDR2 FQNEAQ. V was pared by 5 bases and J by 0 bases, with 9 bases of the junction left unmatched. The CDR3 protein is CASSGRQGKYQETQYF. Written as DNA, the CDR3 is TGTGCCAGCAGCGGACGACAGGGAAAGTACCAAGAGACCCAGTACTTC.

This clone turned up a few times. This chain joins TRBV2 and TRBJ1-5; 7 nucleotides line up with TRBD1. Unmatched junction bases numbered 8, after V lost 7 bases and J lost 5 bases. The CDR3 runs 14 residues. Germline values: CDR1 SNHLY, CDR2 FYNNEI. The CDR3: CASNPRQGDQPQHF. Written as DNA, the CDR3 is TGTGCCAGCAACCCCAGACAGGGAGATCAGCCCCAGCATTTT.

V and J are TRBV11-3 and TRBJ2-3; unclear D gene. The germline CDR1 and CDR2 sequences are SGHNT and YENEEA. The CDR3 is 14 residues long. Trimming cost V 2 bases and J 0 bases, with 6 bases left between them. For the CDR3, the DNA is TGTGCCAGCAGCTTATCCAGGAGCACAGATACGCAGTATTTT. Its protein product is CASSLSRSTDTQYF.

The chain employs TRBV6-1 and TRBJ2-7, with TRBD2 as a possible D gene (6 bases). This CDR3 has 14 amino acids. Germline values: CDR1 MNHNS, CDR2 SASEGT. V lost 5 bases and J lost 3, with 14 bases in between. This chain's CDR3 is CASSPPGGSYEQYF. The CDR3 coding sequence is TGTGCCAGCAGTCCCCCCGGGGGAAGCTACGAGCAGTACTTC.

The chain carries TRBV4-1 and TRBJ2-5, with TRBD2 identical over 12 bases. The germline V gene encodes CDR1 MGHRA and CDR2 YSYEKL. The CDR3 runs to 16 residues. The junction had 5 bases not matched to a gene; V was cut back by 1 base and J by 5 bases. CDR3 DNA sequence: TGCGCCAGCAGCCAAGCTAGCGGGGGGGCGTCTGAGACCCAGTACTTC. Encoded protein: CASSQASGGASETQYF.

The chain couples TRBV6-5 to TRBJ2-3; TRBD2 aligns across 8 bases. With 7 bases clipped from V and 9 bases from J, the junction kept 9 bases outside the gene matches. Germline CDR1 MNHEY, CDR2 SVGAGI. The CDR3 runs to 13 residues. The CDR3 region has the DNA TGTGCCAGCAATTCCGGACTAGCCGGGACGCAGTATTTT. This codes for CASNSGLAGTQYF.

The V and J genes are TRBV18 and TRBJ1-1; TRBD1 matches 7 bases. The CDR3 length is 13 residues. V lost 3 bases, J lost 7 bases, and 5 bases stayed unmatched. The germline gives CDR1 KGHSH, CDR2 LQKENI. The CDR3 coding sequence is TGTGCCAGCTCACCGGGACAGTCCGGTGAAGCTTTCTTT. Translation: CASSPGQSGEAFF.

The V gene is TRBV6-1, the J gene TRBJ1-2, with a possible D match to TRBD1 (5 bases). CDR3 length: 14 amino acids. V was shortened by 1 base and J by 3 bases, with 9 bases between the two germline ends. Germline V gene sequence: CDR1 MNHNS, CDR2 SASEGT. The CDR3 bases are TGTGCCAGCAGTGAAGGGGGCGGTCACTATGGCTACACCTTC. This translates into CASSEGGGHYGYTF.

The rearrangement links TRBV28 to TRBJ2-5; 12 bases match TRBD2. With V trimmed by 5 bases and J by 4 bases, 14 bases remained unmatched. Germline CDR1 reads MDHEN; CDR2 reads SYDVKM. CDR3 length: 18 residues. As DNA, the CDR3 is TGTGCCAGCAGTATCCCCCCCCTAGCGGGAGGGCCCCGAGAGACCCAGTACTTC. This sequence encodes CASSIPPLAGGPRETQYF. The full variable domain, its missing parts supplied by reference TRBV28 and TRBJ2-5, is DVKVTQSSRYLVKRTGEKVFLECVQDMDHENMFWYRQDPGLGLRLIYFSYDVKMKEKGDIPEGYSVSREKKERFSLILESASTNQTSMYLCASSIPPLAGGPRETQYFGPGTRLLVL.

This chain uses TRBV9 with TRBJ2-7; 7 bases align to TRBD2. The CDR3 is made up of 14 amino acids. V lost 4 bases, J lost 2 bases, and 6 bases stayed unmatched. Looked up from germline, CDR1 is SGDLS and CDR2 is YYNGEE. The CDR3 bases are TGTGCCAGCAGCCCCGGCGGGGGTCCCTACGAGCAGTACTTC. Encoded protein: CASSPGGGPYEQYF.

The chain uses TRBV5-6 and TRBJ2-5, with 7 bases lining up with TRBD1. The CDR3 is 15 residues long. In germline, CDR1 is SGHDT, CDR2 YYEEEE. Trimming cost V 3 bases and J 8 bases; bases outside gene matches: 13. As DNA, the CDR3 is TGTGCCAGCAGCTCAATAGGGGGCCAAGCAGGCACCCAGTACTTC. It yields the protein CASSSIGGQAGTQYF.

This clone was detected a few times. The chain carries TRBV19 and TRBJ1-2, with D maybe TRBD1 (5 bases). The CDR3 length is 15 residues. The V gene lost 5 bases and the J gene lost 2 bases, with 15 bases spanning the gap. Germline CDR1 reads LNHDA; CDR2 reads SQIVND (reference sequence). In DNA form, the CDR3 reads TGTGCCAGTAGTGCGGGACGCCTGATAAACTATGGCTACACCTTC. Its translation: CASSAGRLINYGYTF.

V usage is TRBV5-4 and J usage is TRBJ2-5; 9 bases match TRBD2. The ends lost 0 bases at V and 5 bases at J; junction bases unmatched: 14. Germline V gene sequence: CDR1 SGHNT, CDR2 YYREEE (reference sequence). The CDR3 consists of 18 residues. CDR3: CASSLAGRAGGTGETQYF. The CDR3 DNA reads TGTGCCAGCAGCTTGGCGGGTCGAGCGGGGGGTACCGGGGAGACCCAGTACTTC.

The rearrangement uses TRBV7-6 and TRBJ2-1; 11 bases agree with TRBD1. CDR3 size: 15 residues. The ends lost 3 bases at V and 4 bases at J; junction bases unmatched: 2. CDR1 is SGHVS and CDR2 is FNYEAQ in the germline V gene. The CDR3 loop reads CASSLGQGGYNEQFF. CDR3 bases: TGTGCCAGCAGCTTGGGACAGGGGGGGTACAATGAGCAGTTCTTC.

In nucleotides, the CDR3 is TGCGCCAGCAGCGCCAACAGGGACAGCACAGATACGCAGTATTTT. Its protein is CASSANRDSTDTQYF. This chain uses TRBV5-1 with TRBJ2-3; weak D call: TRBD1 (6 bases). The V gene lost 4 bases and the J gene lost 0 bases, with 12 bases spanning the gap. Germline values: CDR1 SGHRS, CDR2 YFSETQ. The CDR3 has 15 amino acids.

This chain links TRBV10-3 with TRBJ2-7; tentative D call: TRBD1 (6 bases). CDR3 size: 13 residues. The V gene lost 7 bases and the J gene lost 5 bases, with 15 bases spanning the gap. Germline CDR1 reads ENHRY; CDR2 reads SYGVKD. As DNA, the CDR3 is TGTGCCATCAATCCAGGGGCGTCGGACGAGCAGTACTTC. Translating gives CAINPGASDEQYF.

The chain is built from TRBV2 and TRBJ2-7, with 9 bases that match TRBD1. The germline V gene has CDR1 SNHLY and CDR2 FYNNEI. The trim removed 7 bases at V and 4 bases at J, leaving 8 bases unmatched. The CDR3 has 14 residues. The CDR3 DNA reads TGTGCCAGCATGGCCGGACAGGGGCAATACGAGCAGTACTTC. Encoded protein: CASMAGQGQYEQYF.

V usage is TRBV6-5 and J usage is TRBJ2-7, with 8 bases aligning to TRBD1. Trimming took 2 bases from V and 6 from J; bases not matched to a gene: 6. CDR1 and CDR2 (germline): MNHEY, SVGAGI. This CDR3 contains 14 residues. The CDR3 region has the DNA TGTGCCAGCAGTTACCAGGGGGCGCGGGGCGAGCAGTACTTC. It codes for CASSYQGARGEQYF.

V gene TRBV7-8 combines with J gene TRBJ2-7, with 12 bases lining up with TRBD2. This CDR3 comprises 15 residues. Germline loops: CDR1 SGHVS, CDR2 FQNEAQ. The ends lost 5 bases at V and 4 bases at J; junction bases unmatched: 6. CDR3 amino acids: CASSPRTSGEYEQYF. CDR3 coding DNA: TGTGCCAGCAGCCCGCGGACTAGCGGGGAATACGAGCAGTACTTC.

This clone has only a few counts. The chain links TRBV5-4 to TRBJ1-2, with TRBD1 as a possible D gene (5 bases). Germline values: CDR1 SGHNT, CDR2 YYREEE (reference sequence). This CDR3 contains 15 residues. Trimming took off 4 bases at V and 5 bases at J, with 18 bases between the two ends. CDR3: CASSPGGRAVYGYTF. The CDR3 nucleotides read TGTGCCAGCAGCCCGGGGGGGAGGGCAGTATATGGCTACACCTTC.

In the case of this clone: At one end, the junction sequence differs from germline, possibly due to a read error. The rearrangement uses TRBV6-6 and TRBJ2-5; TRBD1 agrees at 7 bases. The CDR3 contains 11 residues. Looked up from germline, CDR1 is MNHNY and CDR2 is SVGAGI (reference sequence). This CDR3 is CASRRRDSVDF. Written as DNA, the CDR3 is TGTGCCAGCAGACGCCGGGACAGCGTGGACTTC.

The chain carries TRBV5-6 and TRBJ2-1, with TRBD2 as a possible D gene (5 bases). V dropped 4 bases and J dropped 6 bases, with 11 bases sitting between them. Germline V gene lookup returns CDR1 SGHDT and CDR2 YYEEEE. There are 13 residues in the CDR3. This chain's CDR3 is CASSPGLANEQFF. The CDR3 DNA is TGTGCCAGCAGCCCCGGACTGGCCAATGAGCAGTTCTTC.

V gene TRBV2 combines with J gene TRBJ1-2; TRBD1 agrees at 7 bases. V was pared by 7 bases and J by 1 base, with 9 bases of the junction left unmatched. The CDR3 extends over 15 amino acids. Germline V gene sequence: CDR1 SNHLY, CDR2 FYNNEI. CDR3: CASILEGAINYGYTF. CDR3 in DNA: TGTGCCAGCATATTGGAGGGGGCAATTAACTATGGCTACACCTTC.

The chain uses TRBV7-9 and TRBJ2-5; 10 bases are a match to TRBD2. Germline V lookup: CDR1 SEHNR, CDR2 FQNEAQ (reference sequence). J was trimmed by 5 bases and V by 0 bases; bases with no gene match: 12. The CDR3 sequence is 18 residues long. The CDR3 DNA sequence: TGTGCCAGCAGCTTAGCCGCTAGCGGGAGAGGGGGTCGGGAGACCCAGTACTTC. This translates into CASSLAASGRGGRETQYF.

CDR3 nucleotides: TGTGCCAGCAGCCAAGGCCAGGGAAATACCGGGGAGCTGTTTTTT. Encoded protein: CASSQGQGNTGELFF. The chain combines TRBV4-2 with TRBJ2-2; a weak D match, TRBD1 (5 bases). Trimming cost V 1 base and J 5 bases, with 11 bases left between them. The CDR3 loop spans 15 amino acids. Germline V gives CDR1 LGHNA, CDR2 YNFKEQ.

V usage is TRBV2 and J usage is TRBJ2-7, with 7 bases that match TRBD1. Germline V gene data show CDR1 as SNHLY and CDR2 as FYNNEI. V lost 4 bases and J lost 6; bases outside the gene matches: 9. CDR3 length equals 14 residues. Written as DNA, the CDR3 is TGTGCCAGCAGTGCCAGACAGGGAATAAGCGAGCAGTACTTC. Amino acid sequence: CASSARQGISEQYF.